Below are 32 T cell receptor beta chains sequenced from a single sample in a study of CD8 T cells in Susac syndrome (dated by TCRdb to between 2018 and 2021). Library generation was performed with the immunoSEQ multiplex PCR assay. RNA was extracted using the RNeasy kit, and about 0.45 to 1 microgram was reverse transcribed with random hexamers. Starting from the raw public reads, TCRdb applied fastp trimming at Q25, assembled clones with MiXCR and retained in-frame beta chains. Under each unique CDR3 protein, matching rows form one entry showing the most common genes and DNA. The sample table records about 140,000 distinct CDR3 sequences; roughly 95% of these occur just once. Of the sample, approximately 0.08% is held by the ten largest clones. Source material: CD4+ T cells from PBMCs. These receptor sequences come from a human donor with Susac syndrome.

The genes are TRBV18 and TRBJ1-2, with 7 positions matching TRBD1. With 3 bases clipped from V and 5 bases from J, the junction kept 15 bases outside the gene matches. Looked up from germline, CDR1 is KGHSH and CDR2 is LQKENI. The CDR3 covers 17 residues. CDR3 region: CASSPRQGRESIYGYTF. For the CDR3, the DNA is TGTGCCAGCTCACCCCGACAGGGAAGGGAATCAATTTATGGCTACACCTTC.

This rearrangement joins TRBV5-1 to TRBJ2-3; D unresolved. There are 15 residues in the CDR3. In germline, CDR1 is SGHRS, CDR2 YFSETQ. V lost 3 bases, J lost 4 bases, and 15 bases lay in between. CDR3 protein: CASSSDLRRADTQYF. CDR3 sequence (DNA): TGCGCCAGCAGCTCCGACTTACGACGTGCAGATACGCAGTATTTT.

The genes are TRBV10-1 and TRBJ2-2; 8 bases match TRBD1. The J segment lost 15 bases and the V segment lost 6 bases, leaving 3 bases of the junction unmatched. Germline CDR1 and CDR2: WNHNN and SYGVQD (reference sequence). This CDR3 contains 10 residues. The CDR3 here is CASRDRAVFF. The DNA of the CDR3 is TGCGCCAGCAGGGACAGGGCGGTGTTTTTT.

V gene TRBV28 combines with J gene TRBJ1-1; no reliable D call. Germline loops: CDR1 MDHEN, CDR2 SYDVKM. This CDR3 spans 15 amino acids. Trimming removed 6 bases from V and 1 base from J, with 15 bases in between. The CDR3 DNA reads TGTGCCAGCAGCTTGGCGACGCCCAGGAACACTGAAGCTTTCTTT. It is translated as CASSLATPRNTEAFF.

The chain has TRBV7-6 and TRBJ2-5; tentative D call: TRBD1 (6 bases). The CDR3 is 16 residues long. Germline assignment: CDR1 SGHVS and CDR2 FNYEAQ. Trimming pared 1 base from V and 2 bases from J, leaving 14 bases between. The CDR3 reads CASSLGPSRGQETQYF. For the CDR3, the DNA is TGTGCCAGCAGCTTAGGGCCGTCGAGGGGGCAAGAGACCCAGTACTTC. Supplemented by reference TRBV7-6 and TRBJ2-5, the full variable domain reads GAGVSQSPRYKVTKRGQDVALRCDPISGHVSLYWYRQALGQGPEFLTYFNYEAQQDKSGLPNDRFSAERPEGSISTLTIQRTEQRDSAMYRCASSLGPSRGQETQYFGPGTRLLVL.

This chain links TRBV20-1 with TRBJ2-7; 7 bases fit TRBD1. Trimming cost V 3 bases and J 2 bases; bases outside gene matches: 7. The CDR3 consists of 14 residues. Germline lookup yields CDR1 DFQATT and CDR2 SNEGSKA (reference sequence). The CDR3 loop reads CSARGTAKTYEQYF. The CDR3 region has the DNA TGCAGTGCTAGGGGGACAGCGAAGACCTACGAGCAGTACTTC.

CDR3 protein: CASSHETGLAGNRKQYF. Written as DNA, the CDR3 is TGTGCCAGCTCACACGAAACTGGACTAGCGGGGAATAGGAAGCAGTACTTC. The chain links TRBV18 to TRBJ2-7, with TRBD2 matching over 12 bases. Germline V gene sequence: CDR1 KGHSH, CDR2 LQKENI. V shed 4 bases and J 8 bases; nucleotides not matched to a gene: 15. The CDR3 is made up of 17 amino acids.

V is TRBV29-1 and J is TRBJ1-2; 7 nucleotides match TRBD1. With 6 bases clipped from V and 2 bases from J, the junction kept 6 bases outside the gene matches. This CDR3 is 13 amino acids long. CDR1 SQVTM and CDR2 ANQGSEA come from the germline V gene. CDR3 nucleotide sequence: TGCAGCGTGACCCGGGACAGCAACTATGGCTACACCTTC. Protein product: CSVTRDSNYGYTF. The full variable domain, in which reference TRBV29-1 and TRBJ1-2 provide the parts outside the CDR3, is SAVISQKPSRDICQRGTSLTIQCQVDSQVTMMFWYRQQPGQSLTLIATANQGSEATYESGFVIDKFPISRPNLTFSTLTVSNMSPEDSSIYLCSVTRDSNYGYTFGSGTRLTVV.

This clonotype was picked up one time. The chain couples TRBV9 to TRBJ2-5; 7 bases agree with TRBD2. CDR1 and CDR2 (germline): SGDLS, YYNGEE. The ends lost 2 bases at V and 5 bases at J; junction bases unmatched: 6. This CDR3 region has 14 residues. This CDR3 is CASSVRGEGETQYF. CDR3 nucleotides: TGTGCCAGCAGCGTCCGCGGGGAGGGGGAGACCCAGTACTTC.

This clonotype was seen more than once but under ten times. The gene calls are TRBV20-1 and TRBJ2-7; D uncertain. Trimming shortened V by 3 bases and J by 0 bases, and 9 bases separated the two germline ends. Per germline, CDR1 DFQATT and CDR2 SNEGSKA (reference sequence). CDR3 length: 13 residues. The CDR3 nucleotides are TGCAGTGCTAGGCCGGGTTCCTCCTACGAGCAGTACTTC. Residues: CSARPGSSYEQYF.

The genes are TRBV29-1 and TRBJ2-5, with 7 nucleotides matching TRBD2. With 3 bases clipped from V and 2 bases from J, the junction kept 6 bases outside the gene matches. Germline V lookup: CDR1 SQVTM, CDR2 ANQGSEA. This CDR3 comprises 14 residues. The CDR3 sequence: CSVEGGSPQETQYF. The CDR3 bases are TGCAGCGTTGAGGGCGGGAGTCCTCAAGAGACCCAGTACTTC.

The rearrangement links TRBV7-2 to TRBJ2-5; D is unresolved. V lost 1 base, J lost 5 bases, and 11 bases lay in between. The germline CDR1 and CDR2 sequences are SGHTA and FQGNSA. The CDR3 is 14 residues long. CDR3 nucleotide sequence: TGTGCCAGCAGCTTAGTGGGTAGCATTGAGACCCAGTACTTC. This translates into CASSLVGSIETQYF.

V and J are TRBV7-9 and TRBJ2-5; 8 positions agree with TRBD1. Germline assignment: CDR1 SEHNR and CDR2 FQNEAQ (reference sequence). Trimming took 0 bases from V and 5 from J; bases not matched to a gene: 2. The CDR3 runs to 14 residues. The CDR3 bases are TGTGCCAGCAGCTTAGCTCGGGACAGGGAGACCCAGTACTTC. This gives the protein CASSLARDRETQYF.

The rearrangement links TRBV15 to TRBJ1-5; D uncertain. The CDR3 runs to 13 residues. Trimming left V 0 bases short and J 13 bases short, with 13 bases between. Germline V CDR1 and CDR2: LNHNV, YYDKDF (reference sequence). CDR3 DNA: TGTGCCACCAGCAGAGATCGTCGAGGGAATCAGCATTTT. As protein: CATSRDRRGNQHF.

The J gene is TRBJ1-5, the V gene TRBV5-1; TRBD1 agrees at 7 bases. CDR1 SGHRS and CDR2 YFSETQ come from the germline V gene. V shed 4 bases and J 4 bases; nucleotides not matched to a gene: 5. This CDR3 is 14 amino acids long. The CDR3 spells CASSPGTANQPQHF. The CDR3, as DNA: TGCGCCAGCAGCCCCGGGACAGCAAATCAGCCCCAGCATTTT.

The chain combines TRBV3-1 with TRBJ2-7; D may be TRBD1 or TRBD2 (5 bases each). Germline-derived CDR1 and CDR2 are LGHDT and YNNKEL (reference sequence). The V and J ends lost 4 bases and 4 bases respectively, with 14 bases between them. The CDR3 is made up of 14 amino acids. The CDR3 region is CASSPWDGTYEQYF. The CDR3 region has the DNA TGTGCCAGCAGCCCGTGGGACGGAACATACGAGCAGTACTTC.

This rearrangement joins TRBV4-1 to TRBJ2-1, with 7 bases lining up with TRBD2. Looked up from germline, CDR1 is MGHRA and CDR2 is YSYEKL. The CDR3 spans 15 residues. V lost 2 bases to trimming and J lost 5 bases; unmatched junction nucleotides: 6. The CDR3, as DNA: TGCGCCAGCAGCCAATTGGGACTACCTAACAATGAGCAGTTCTTC. Protein: CASSQLGLPNNEQFF.

The V and J genes are TRBV24-1 and TRBJ2-3, with TRBD1 matching over 8 bases. The CDR3 extends over 15 amino acids. Germline CDR1 is KGHDR and CDR2 is SFDVKD. V lost 4 bases to trimming and J lost 2 bases; unmatched junction nucleotides: 4. The chain's CDR3 is CATSDGTGFTDTQYF. For the CDR3, the DNA is TGTGCCACCAGTGACGGGACAGGTTTCACAGATACGCAGTATTTT.

The chain combines TRBV19 with TRBJ2-6; D gene uncertain. Germline CDR1 and CDR2: LNHDA and SQIVND (reference sequence). The length of the CDR3 is 15 residues. V lost 5 bases and J 0 bases, leaving 8 bases between the germline ends. The CDR3 DNA follows: TGTGCCAGTAGTCCCTTAACCTCTGGGGCCAACGTCCTGACTTTC. It encodes CASSPLTSGANVLTF.

The CDR3 DNA is TGTGCCAGCAGCTCAATCACAGGGGTCTCCTACAATGAGCAGTTCTTC. Encoded protein: CASSSITGVSYNEQFF. The chain carries TRBV25-1 and TRBJ2-1; 7 nucleotides agree with TRBD1. V lost 6 bases and J lost 0; bases outside the gene matches: 8. The CDR3 covers 16 residues. Looked up from germline, CDR1 is MGHDK and CDR2 is SYGVNS.

The chain joins TRBV7-8 to TRBJ1-2; no reliable D call. The CDR3 length is 15 residues. Germline CDR1 SGHVS, CDR2 FQNEAQ. Trimming stripped 1 base from V and 4 bases from J, with 13 bases between. The CDR3 DNA reads as TGTGCCAGCAGCTTAGATGAGAGGTCTCCCTATGGCTACACCTTC. It specifies CASSLDERSPYGYTF.

The chain recombines TRBV29-1 with TRBJ2-7; D ambiguous. The V end was cut by 4 bases, the J end by 2 bases, with 9 bases between. The V gene's germline CDR1 is SQVTM and CDR2 ANQGSEA. This CDR3 has 12 amino acids. The chain's CDR3 is CSVVSPPYEQYF. CDR3 in DNA: TGCAGCGTTGTTAGTCCCCCCTACGAGCAGTACTTC.

The chain joins TRBV20-1 to TRBJ2-3; 11 positions match TRBD2. The junction had 9 bases not matched to a gene; V was cut back by 5 bases and J by 8 bases. This CDR3 has 14 residues. Per the germline V gene, CDR1 is DFQATT and CDR2 is SNEGSKA (reference sequence). The CDR3: CSALRLAGRGTQYF. CDR3 in DNA: TGCAGTGCTCTCCGACTAGCGGGGCGGGGTACGCAGTATTTT.

This chain connects TRBV5-1 to TRBJ2-7; a weak D match, TRBD1 (6 bases). The CDR3 spans 15 residues. The ends were cut back, 5 bases at V and 3 bases at J, with 18 bases in the middle. Looked up from germline, CDR1 is SGHRS and CDR2 is YFSETQ. This CDR3 is CASRSGQIGIYEQYF. As DNA, the CDR3 is TGCGCCAGCAGATCGGGACAAATCGGGATCTACGAGCAGTACTTC.

CDR3: CASSIPGSTYEQYF. CDR3 nucleotides: TGTGCCAGCAGCATTCCCGGGAGTACCTACGAGCAGTACTTC. The chain recombines TRBV11-2 with TRBJ2-7, with D tentatively TRBD2 (6 bases). V was cut by 5 bases and J by 2 bases, with 13 bases left in between. This CDR3 comprises 14 residues. The V gene's germline CDR1 is SGHAT and CDR2 FQNNGV. The full variable domain, with the rest looked up from reference TRBV11-2 and TRBJ2-7, is EAGVAQSPRYKIIEKRQSVAFWCNPISGHATLYWYQQILGQGPKLLIQFQNNGVVDDSQLPKDRFSAERLKGVDSTLKIQPAKLEDSAVYLCASSIPGSTYEQYFGPGTRLTVT.

The chain has TRBV7-2 and TRBJ2-7; no reliable D call. The CDR3 contains 15 residues. The germline V gene encodes CDR1 SGHTA and CDR2 FQGNSA. Trimming took off 1 base at V and 0 bases at J, with 10 bases between the two ends. The CDR3 DNA is TGTGCCAGCAGCTTAGATGCTGGAAGCTCCTACGAGCAGTACTTC. Translation gives CASSLDAGSSYEQYF.

The genes are TRBV6-1 and TRBJ1-2; no reliable D call. Germline V gene data show CDR1 as MNHNS and CDR2 as SASEGT. The length of the CDR3 is 11 residues. V lost 5 bases, J lost 6 bases, and 7 bases lay in between. Here the CDR3 DNA reads TGTGCCAGCAGTTTCGCTCATGGCTACACCTTC. Protein: CASSFAHGYTF.

The chain is built from TRBV20-1 and TRBJ1-2; tentative D call: TRBD1 (5 bases). Trimming removed 4 bases from V and 6 bases from J, with 9 bases in between. The CDR3 contains 11 residues. Germline V gene lookup returns CDR1 DFQATT and CDR2 SNEGSKA (reference sequence). CDR3: CSAKGRHGYTF. The CDR3 region has the DNA TGCAGTGCTAAGGGGCGGCATGGCTACACCTTC.

The chain employs TRBV28 and TRBJ1-1; D ambiguous. CDR3 length equals 15 residues. The V gene's germline CDR1 is MDHEN and CDR2 SYDVKM. The germline V and J ends were trimmed by 5 bases and 0 bases, with 13 bases remaining between them. The CDR3 loop reads CASSPQVRLNTEAFF. In DNA form, the CDR3 reads TGTGCCAGCAGTCCCCAGGTCAGATTGAACACTGAAGCTTTCTTT.

V usage is TRBV12-3 or TRBV12-4 and J usage is TRBJ1-5; D unclear. Trimming took 3 bases from V and 4 from J, leaving 4 bases between them. This CDR3 is built from 12 residues. The CDR3 DNA reads as TGTGCCAGCAGTTTGAAAAATCAGCCCCAGCATTTT. It codes for CASSLKNQPQHF.

The rearrangement links TRBV15 to TRBJ1-1, with no clear D. Germline CDR1 is LNHNV and CDR2 is YYDKDF (reference sequence). This CDR3 contains 13 residues. V lost 2 bases, J lost 5 bases, and 9 bases lay in between. CDR3 bases: TGTGCCACCAGCAGAAGGGAGGAGACTGAAGCTTTCTTT. Translation: CATSRREETEAFF.

The rearrangement uses TRBV4-1 and TRBJ1-2; D is perhaps TRBD1 (5 bases). The CDR3 is 15 amino acids. Between the trimmed V and J ends, which lost 3 bases and 6 bases, there was a span of 17 bases. Germline V CDR1 and CDR2: MGHRA, YSYEKL. CDR3 in amino acids: CASSHWDFSADGYTF. Written as DNA, the CDR3 is TGCGCCAGCAGCCACTGGGACTTTTCTGCTGATGGCTACACCTTC.